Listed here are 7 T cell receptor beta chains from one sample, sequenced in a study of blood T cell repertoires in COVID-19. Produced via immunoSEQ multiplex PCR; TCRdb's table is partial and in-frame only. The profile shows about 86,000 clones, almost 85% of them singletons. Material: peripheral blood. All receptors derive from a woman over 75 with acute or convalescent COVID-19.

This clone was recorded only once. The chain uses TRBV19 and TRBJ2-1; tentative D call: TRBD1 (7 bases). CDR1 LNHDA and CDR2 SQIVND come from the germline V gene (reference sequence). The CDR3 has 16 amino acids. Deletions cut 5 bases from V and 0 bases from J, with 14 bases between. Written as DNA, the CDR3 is TGTGCCAGTAGTTCGGGGGACAGCCGCTCCTACAATGAGCAGTTCTTC. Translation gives CASSSGDSRSYNEQFF. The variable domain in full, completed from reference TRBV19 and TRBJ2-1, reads DGGITQSPKYLFRKEGQNVTLSCEQNLNHDAMYWYRQDPGQGLRLIYYSQIVNDFQKGDIAEGYSVSREKKESFPLTVTSAQKNPTAFYLCASSSGDSRSYNEQFFGPGTRLTVL.

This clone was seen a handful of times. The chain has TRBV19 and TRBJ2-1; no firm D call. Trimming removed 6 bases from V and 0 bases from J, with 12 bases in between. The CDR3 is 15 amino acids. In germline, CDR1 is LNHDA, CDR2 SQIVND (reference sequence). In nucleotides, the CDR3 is TGTGCCAGTAGCCCGACTTCGAGCTCCTACAATGAGCAGTTCTTC. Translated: CASSPTSSSYNEQFF.

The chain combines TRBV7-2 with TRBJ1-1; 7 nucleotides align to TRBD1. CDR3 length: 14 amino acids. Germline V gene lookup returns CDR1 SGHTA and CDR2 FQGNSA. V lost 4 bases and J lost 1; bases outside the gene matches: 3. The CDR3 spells CASSWGQKNTEAFF. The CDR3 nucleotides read TGTGCCAGCAGCTGGGGACAGAAGAACACTGAAGCTTTCTTT.

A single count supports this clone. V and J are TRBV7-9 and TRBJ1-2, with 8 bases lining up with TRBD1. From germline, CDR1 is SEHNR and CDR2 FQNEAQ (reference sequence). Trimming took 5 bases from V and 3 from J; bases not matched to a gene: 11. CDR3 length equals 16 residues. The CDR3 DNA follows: TGTGCCAGCAGCCCAGGGGCAGGGGGCATTGACTATGGCTACACCTTC. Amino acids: CASSPGAGGIDYGYTF.

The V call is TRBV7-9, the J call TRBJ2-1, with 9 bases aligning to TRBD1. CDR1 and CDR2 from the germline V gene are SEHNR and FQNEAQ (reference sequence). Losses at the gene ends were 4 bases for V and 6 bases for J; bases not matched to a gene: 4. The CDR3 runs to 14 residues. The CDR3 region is CASSWGTGSNEQFF. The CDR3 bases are TGTGCCAGCAGCTGGGGGACAGGGTCCAATGAGCAGTTCTTC.

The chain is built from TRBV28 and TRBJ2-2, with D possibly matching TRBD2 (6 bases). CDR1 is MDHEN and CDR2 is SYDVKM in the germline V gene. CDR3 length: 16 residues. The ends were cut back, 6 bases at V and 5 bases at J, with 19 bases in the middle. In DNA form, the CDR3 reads TGTGCCAGCAGCCGTGACGGACCGGCGGGGACCGGGGAGCTGTTTTTT. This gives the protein CASSRDGPAGTGELFF.

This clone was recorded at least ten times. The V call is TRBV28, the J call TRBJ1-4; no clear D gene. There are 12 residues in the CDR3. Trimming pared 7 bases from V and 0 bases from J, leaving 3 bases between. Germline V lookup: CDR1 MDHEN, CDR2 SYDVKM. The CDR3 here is CASTATNEKLFF. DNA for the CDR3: TGTGCCAGCACCGCAACTAATGAAAAACTGTTTTTT.